Described below is a single TCR beta chain sequence and its context. These data belong to a study of CD8 T cells in Susac syndrome. Trimming took 0 bases from V and 4 from J, leaving 15 bases between them. There are 16 residues in the CDR3. The germline V gene encodes CDR1 SGHRS and CDR2 YFSETQ. Random hexamers were used to reverse transcribe the RNA input (about 0.5 to 1 ug). The immunoSEQ assay covered 54 Vbeta and 13 Jbeta segments for CDR3. TCRdb fed the immunoSEQ multiplex PCR reads into MiXCR, producing one record per CDR3 protein. The table has about 130,000 distinct CDR3 sequences, around 94% seen once.

Sequencing used CD4+ T cells from PBMCs. This chain connects TRBV5-1 to TRBJ2-3, with D perhaps given as TRBD1 or TRBD2 (6 bases each). The sequence derives from a human donor in good health. The DNA for the CDR3 is TGCGCCAGCAGCTTGGGATTAGGGGGGCGGCCAGATACGCAGTATTTT. It encodes CASSLGLGGRPDTQYF.